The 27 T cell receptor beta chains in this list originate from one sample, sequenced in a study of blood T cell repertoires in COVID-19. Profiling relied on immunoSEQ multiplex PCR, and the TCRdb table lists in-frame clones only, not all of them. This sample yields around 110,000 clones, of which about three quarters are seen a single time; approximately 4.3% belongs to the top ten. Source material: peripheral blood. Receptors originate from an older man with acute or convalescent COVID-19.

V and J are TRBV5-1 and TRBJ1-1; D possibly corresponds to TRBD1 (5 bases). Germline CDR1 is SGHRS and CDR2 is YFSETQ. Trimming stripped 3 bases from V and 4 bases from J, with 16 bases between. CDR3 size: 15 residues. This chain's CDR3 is CASSWGPGRATEAFF. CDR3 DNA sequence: TGCGCCAGCAGCTGGGGCCCGGGCCGGGCCACTGAAGCTTTCTTT.

This chain's CDR3 is CATSDSWTSGGGYTF. CDR3 sequence (DNA): TGTGCCACCAGTGATTCATGGACATCCGGTGGGGGCTACACCTTC. V gene TRBV24-1 combines with J gene TRBJ1-2, with a tentative D call TRBD1 (5 bases). The ends were cut back, 2 bases at V and 8 bases at J, with 17 bases in the middle. Germline V gene sequence: CDR1 KGHDR, CDR2 SFDVKD. CDR3 size: 15 residues.

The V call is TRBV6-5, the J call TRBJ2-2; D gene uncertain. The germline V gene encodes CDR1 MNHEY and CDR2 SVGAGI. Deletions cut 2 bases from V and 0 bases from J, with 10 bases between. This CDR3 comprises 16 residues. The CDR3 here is CASSYVPPANTGELFF. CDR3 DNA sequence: TGTGCCAGCAGTTACGTACCGCCGGCGAACACCGGGGAGCTGTTTTTT.

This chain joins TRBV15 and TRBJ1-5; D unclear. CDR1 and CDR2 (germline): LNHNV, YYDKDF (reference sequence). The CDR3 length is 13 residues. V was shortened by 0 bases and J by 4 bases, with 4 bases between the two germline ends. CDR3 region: CATSRDTNQPQHF. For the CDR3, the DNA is TGTGCCACCAGCAGAGATACAAATCAGCCCCAGCATTTT.

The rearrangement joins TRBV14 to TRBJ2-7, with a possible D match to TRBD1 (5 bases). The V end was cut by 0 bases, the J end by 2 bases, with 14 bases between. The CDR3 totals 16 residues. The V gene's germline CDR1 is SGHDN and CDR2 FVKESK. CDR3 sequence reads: CASSQELGVPPYEQYF. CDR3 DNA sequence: TGTGCCAGCAGCCAAGAATTAGGGGTCCCACCCTACGAGCAGTACTTC.

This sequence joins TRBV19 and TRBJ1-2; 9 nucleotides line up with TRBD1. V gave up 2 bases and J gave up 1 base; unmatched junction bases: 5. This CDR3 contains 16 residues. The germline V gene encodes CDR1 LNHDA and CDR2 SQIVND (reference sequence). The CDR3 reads CASSILRTGDNYGYTF. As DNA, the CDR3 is TGTGCCAGTAGTATATTGAGGACAGGGGATAACTATGGCTACACCTTC.

CDR3 nucleotides: TGTGCTAGTGGTGCCCAGCGGGGAGACACAGATACGCAGTATTTT. It encodes CASGAQRGDTDTQYF. The chain joins TRBV12-5 to TRBJ2-3, with 7 bases that match TRBD2. Looked up from germline, CDR1 is LGHNT and CDR2 is FRNRAP. The CDR3 loop spans 15 amino acids. V was pared by 5 bases and J by 2 bases, with 7 bases of the junction left unmatched.

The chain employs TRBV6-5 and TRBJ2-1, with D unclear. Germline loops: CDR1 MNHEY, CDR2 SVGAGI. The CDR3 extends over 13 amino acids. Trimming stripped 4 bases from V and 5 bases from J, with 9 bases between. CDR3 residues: CASSSRVDNEQFF. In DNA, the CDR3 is TGTGCCAGCAGTTCCCGGGTCGACAATGAGCAGTTCTTC.

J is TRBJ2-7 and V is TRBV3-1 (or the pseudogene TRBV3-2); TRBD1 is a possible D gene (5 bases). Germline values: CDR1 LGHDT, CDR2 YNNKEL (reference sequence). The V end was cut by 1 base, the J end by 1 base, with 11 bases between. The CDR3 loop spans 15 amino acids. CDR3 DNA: TGTGCCAGCAGCCAAGCCCAGGGTGTATCCTACGAGCAGTACTTC. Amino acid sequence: CASSQAQGVSYEQYF.

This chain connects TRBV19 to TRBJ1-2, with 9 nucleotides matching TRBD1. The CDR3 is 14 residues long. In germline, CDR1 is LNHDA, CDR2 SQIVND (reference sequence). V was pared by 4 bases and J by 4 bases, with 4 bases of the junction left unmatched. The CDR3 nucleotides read TGTGCCAGTAGTACGGGACAGGGAAGCTATGGCTACACCTTC. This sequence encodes CASSTGQGSYGYTF.

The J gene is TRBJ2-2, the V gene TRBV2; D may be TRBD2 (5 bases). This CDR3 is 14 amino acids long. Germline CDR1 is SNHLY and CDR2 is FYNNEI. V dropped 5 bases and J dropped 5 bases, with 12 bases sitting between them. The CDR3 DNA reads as TGTGCCAGCAGTCGGACTCTCGGGACCGGGGAGCTGTTTTTT. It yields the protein CASSRTLGTGELFF.

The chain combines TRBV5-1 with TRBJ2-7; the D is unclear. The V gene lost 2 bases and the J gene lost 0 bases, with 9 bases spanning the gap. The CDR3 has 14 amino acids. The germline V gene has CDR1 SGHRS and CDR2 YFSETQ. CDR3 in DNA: TGCGCCAGCAGCTTTCAACAGAGCTCCTACGAGCAGTACTTC. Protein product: CASSFQQSSYEQYF.

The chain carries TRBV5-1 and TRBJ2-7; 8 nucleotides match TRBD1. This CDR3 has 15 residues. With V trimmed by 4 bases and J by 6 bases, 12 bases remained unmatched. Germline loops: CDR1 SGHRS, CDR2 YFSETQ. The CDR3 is CASSPLGQVASEQYF. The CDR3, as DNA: TGCGCCAGCAGCCCCTTGGGACAGGTGGCAAGCGAGCAGTACTTC.

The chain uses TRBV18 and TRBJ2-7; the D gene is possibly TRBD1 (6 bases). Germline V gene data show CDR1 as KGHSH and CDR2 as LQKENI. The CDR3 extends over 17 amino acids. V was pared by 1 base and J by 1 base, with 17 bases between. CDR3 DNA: TGTGCCAGCTCACCACTACCTCTAGGGGACATTTCCTACGAGCAGTACTTC. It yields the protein CASSPLPLGDISYEQYF. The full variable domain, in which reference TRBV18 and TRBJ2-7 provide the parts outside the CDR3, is NAGVMQNPRHLVRRRGQEARLRCSPMKGHSHVYWYRQLPEEGLKFMVYLQKENIIDESGMPKERFSAEFPKEGPSILRIQQVVRGDSAAYFCASSPLPLGDISYEQYFGPGTRLTVT.

CDR3 DNA: TGTGCCAGCAGCCCCGGGACTAGCGGGGTAACCGGGGAGCTGTTTTTT. Its protein is CASSPGTSGVTGELFF. The J gene is TRBJ2-2, the V gene TRBV5-4; 13 bases fit TRBD2. The ends lost 4 bases at V and 5 bases at J; junction bases unmatched: 5. Per the germline V gene, CDR1 is SGHNT and CDR2 is YYREEE (reference sequence). This CDR3 spans 16 amino acids.

CDR3 amino acids: CASNKGLATQETQYF. DNA of the CDR3: TGCGCCAGCAACAAAGGACTAGCTACACAAGAGACCCAGTACTTC. This rearrangement joins TRBV5-1 to TRBJ2-5, with 8 positions matching TRBD2. Germline loops: CDR1 SGHRS, CDR2 YFSETQ. This CDR3 contains 15 residues. V lost 6 bases to trimming and J lost 2 bases; unmatched junction nucleotides: 9.

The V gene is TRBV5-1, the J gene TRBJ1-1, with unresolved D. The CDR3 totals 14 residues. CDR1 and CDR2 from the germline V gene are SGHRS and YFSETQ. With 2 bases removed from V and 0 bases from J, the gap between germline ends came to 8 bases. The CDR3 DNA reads TGCGCCAGCAGCTTACTCCTAGTGAACACTGAAGCTTTCTTT. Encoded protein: CASSLLLVNTEAFF.

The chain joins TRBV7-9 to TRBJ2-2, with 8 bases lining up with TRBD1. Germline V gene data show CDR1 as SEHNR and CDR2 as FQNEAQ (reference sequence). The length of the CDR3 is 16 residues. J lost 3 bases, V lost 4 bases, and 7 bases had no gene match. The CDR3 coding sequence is TGTGCCAGCAGCTCGCCGGGACAGGAGCACACCGGGGAGCTGTTTTTT. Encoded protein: CASSSPGQEHTGELFF.

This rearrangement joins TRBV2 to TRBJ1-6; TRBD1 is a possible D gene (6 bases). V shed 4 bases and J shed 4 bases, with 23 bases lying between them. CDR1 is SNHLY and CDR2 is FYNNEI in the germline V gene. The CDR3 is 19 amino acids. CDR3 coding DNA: TGTGCCAGCAGTGGTCCTGGGGAAAGAGGGGGAGATTATAATTCACCCCTCCACTTT. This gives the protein CASSGPGERGGDYNSPLHF.

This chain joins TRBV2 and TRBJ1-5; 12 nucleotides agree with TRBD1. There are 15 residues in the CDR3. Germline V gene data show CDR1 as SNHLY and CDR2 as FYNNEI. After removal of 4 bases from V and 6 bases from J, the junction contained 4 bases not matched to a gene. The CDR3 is CASSAGQGAGQPQHF. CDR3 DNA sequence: TGTGCCAGCAGTGCGGGACAGGGGGCCGGTCAGCCCCAGCATTTT.

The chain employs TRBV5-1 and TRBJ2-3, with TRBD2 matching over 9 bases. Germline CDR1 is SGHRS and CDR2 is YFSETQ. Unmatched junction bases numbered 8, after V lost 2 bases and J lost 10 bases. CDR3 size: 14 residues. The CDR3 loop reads CASSFGAGGGAQYF. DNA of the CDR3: TGCGCCAGCAGCTTTGGAGCGGGGGGCGGTGCGCAGTATTTT.

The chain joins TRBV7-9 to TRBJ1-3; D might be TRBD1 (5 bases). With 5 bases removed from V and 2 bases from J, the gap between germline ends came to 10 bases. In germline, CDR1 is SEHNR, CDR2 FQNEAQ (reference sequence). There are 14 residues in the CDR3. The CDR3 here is CASSLTAPGNTIYF. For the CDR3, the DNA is TGTGCCAGCAGCCTGACAGCCCCTGGAAACACCATATATTTT.

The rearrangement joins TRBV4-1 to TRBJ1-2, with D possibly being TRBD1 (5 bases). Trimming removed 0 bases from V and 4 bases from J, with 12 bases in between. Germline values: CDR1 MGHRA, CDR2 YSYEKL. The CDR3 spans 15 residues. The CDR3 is CASSQEGGSGYGYTF. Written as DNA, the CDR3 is TGCGCCAGCAGCCAAGAGGGGGGATCGGGCTATGGCTACACCTTC.

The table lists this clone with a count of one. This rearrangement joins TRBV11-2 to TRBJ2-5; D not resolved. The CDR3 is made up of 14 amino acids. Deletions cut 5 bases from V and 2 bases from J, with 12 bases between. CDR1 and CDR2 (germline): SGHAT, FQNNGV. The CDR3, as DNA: TGTGCCAGCAGCACGCACGGGTTTCAAGAGACCCAGTACTTC. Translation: CASSTHGFQETQYF. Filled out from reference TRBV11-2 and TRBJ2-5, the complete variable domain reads EAGVAQSPRYKIIEKRQSVAFWCNPISGHATLYWYQQILGQGPKLLIQFQNNGVVDDSQLPKDRFSAERLKGVDSTLKIQPAKLEDSAVYLCASSTHGFQETQYFGPGTRLLVL.

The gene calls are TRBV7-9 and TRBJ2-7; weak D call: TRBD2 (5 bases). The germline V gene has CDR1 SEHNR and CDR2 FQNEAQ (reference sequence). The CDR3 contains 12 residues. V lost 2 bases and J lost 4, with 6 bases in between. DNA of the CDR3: TGTGCCAGCAGCTTACGGGGATACGAGCAGTACTTC. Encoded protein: CASSLRGYEQYF.

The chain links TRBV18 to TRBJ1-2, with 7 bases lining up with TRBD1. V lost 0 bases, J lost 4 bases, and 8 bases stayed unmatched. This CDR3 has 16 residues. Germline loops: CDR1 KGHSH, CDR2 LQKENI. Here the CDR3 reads CASSPPALTGTYGYTF. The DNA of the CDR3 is TGTGCCAGCTCACCACCGGCTCTGACAGGGACCTATGGCTACACCTTC.

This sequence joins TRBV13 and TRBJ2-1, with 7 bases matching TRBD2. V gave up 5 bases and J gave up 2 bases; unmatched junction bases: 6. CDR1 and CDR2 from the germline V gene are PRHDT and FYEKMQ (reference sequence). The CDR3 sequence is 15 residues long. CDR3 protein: CASSHQRGTYNEQFF. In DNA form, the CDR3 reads TGTGCCAGCAGCCATCAGCGGGGAACCTACAATGAGCAGTTCTTC.